Following are 21 T cell receptor beta chains from one sample sequenced in a study of blood T cell repertoires in COVID-19 (dated by TCRdb to the early 2020s). The library was built by means of the immunoSEQ multiplex PCR assay. Sourced from immuneACCESS, this table was stored by TCRdb with only in-frame sequences that have V and J called. A share of the clones is absent; for the studies checked, an unresolved V gene accounts for under half, and the remainder has no known explanation. This sample holds approximately 90,000 clones; 75% to 90% were observed only once. The ten largest account for less than 20% of the sample. Source material: peripheral blood. These receptor sequences come from an elderly woman with acute or convalescent COVID-19.

The chain recombines TRBV7-9 with TRBJ2-5, with 7 bases aligning to TRBD2. Germline V gives CDR1 SEHNR, CDR2 FQNEAQ (reference sequence). Trimming at V came to 8 bases and at J to 5 bases, leaving 5 bases not matched to a gene. The length of the CDR3 is 12 residues. This CDR3 is CASGRVGETQYF. The CDR3 bases are TGTGCCAGCGGGAGGGTTGGGGAGACCCAGTACTTC.

The chain carries TRBV7-2 and TRBJ1-2; no clear D. Trimming shortened V by 6 bases and J by 4 bases, and 12 bases separated the two germline ends. The germline V gene has CDR1 SGHTA and CDR2 FQGNSA. The length of the CDR3 is 13 residues. CDR3 nucleotides: TGTGCCAGCAGTCCTAGACGGTCCTATGGCTACACCTTC. Its protein product is CASSPRRSYGYTF. Drawing the rest from reference TRBV7-2 and TRBJ1-2, the complete variable domain is GAGVSQSPSNKVTEKGKDVELRCDPISGHTALYWYRQSLGQGLEFLIYFQGNSAPDKSGLPSDRFSAERTGGSVSTLTIQRTQQEDSAVYLCASSPRRSYGYTFGSGTRLTVV.

The V gene is TRBV9, the J gene TRBJ2-1; 9 bases are shared with TRBD2. Looked up from germline, CDR1 is SGDLS and CDR2 is YYNGEE. The J segment lost 1 base and the V segment lost 6 bases, leaving 5 bases of the junction unmatched. The CDR3 has 15 residues. The DNA of the CDR3 is TGTGCCAGCAATAGCGGGAGAGGATCCTACAATGAGCAGTTCTTC. Amino acids: CASNSGRGSYNEQFF.

The chain combines TRBV11-2 with TRBJ1-2; D remains unclear. The CDR3 spans 17 residues. With 0 bases removed from V and 0 bases from J, the gap between germline ends came to 14 bases. The V gene's germline CDR1 is SGHAT and CDR2 FQNNGV. CDR3 coding DNA: TGTGCCAGCAGCTTAGATTGGGCAGGATCTACTAACTATGGCTACACCTTC. Translating gives CASSLDWAGSTNYGYTF.

V gene TRBV5-8 combines with J gene TRBJ1-2; no firm D call. The CDR3 totals 12 residues. V lost 4 bases and J 8 bases, leaving 12 bases between the germline ends. Germline assignment: CDR1 SGHTS and CDR2 YDEGEE. CDR3 sequence: CASSPRTKGYTF. The CDR3 nucleotides read TGTGCCAGCAGCCCCCGTACTAAGGGCTACACCTTC.

The rearrangement uses TRBV5-1 and TRBJ2-7; 8 bases agree with TRBD2. CDR1 and CDR2 from the germline V gene are SGHRS and YFSETQ. The CDR3 length is 17 residues. V lost 0 bases, J lost 2 bases, and 10 bases stayed unmatched. The CDR3 bases are TGCGCCAGCAGCTTGGAGGCCTTTGGAGCGGGAGCCTACGAGCAGTACTTC. Encoded protein: CASSLEAFGAGAYEQYF. The full variable domain, with the rest looked up from reference TRBV5-1 and TRBJ2-7, is KAGVTQTPRYLIKTRGQQVTLSCSPISGHRSVSWYQQTPGQGLQFLFEYFSETQRNKGNFPGRFSGRQFSNSRSEMNVSTLELGDSALYLCASSLEAFGAGAYEQYFGPGTRLTVT.

Worth noting for this clone: Other DNA sequences in this specimen translate into the identical CDR3. V usage is TRBV18 and J usage is TRBJ1-5; 8 positions agree with TRBD1. The trim removed 6 bases at V and 5 bases at J, leaving 6 bases unmatched. CDR3 length: 14 residues. Germline CDR1 and CDR2: KGHSH and LQKENI. DNA for the CDR3: TGTGCCAGCTCGCAACAGGGGGGGGATCAGCCCCAGCATTTT. Translation gives CASSQQGGDQPQHF.

This rearrangement joins TRBV19 to TRBJ1-4, with 8 bases fitting TRBD1. Looked up from germline, CDR1 is LNHDA and CDR2 is SQIVND (reference sequence). The CDR3 is made up of 13 amino acids. The V gene end was trimmed by 6 bases and the J gene end by 8 bases; junction bases not matched to a gene: 5. The CDR3 region is CASSGQGGEKLFF. Written as DNA, the CDR3 is TGTGCCAGTAGCGGACAGGGAGGAGAAAAACTGTTTTTT.

This chain joins TRBV19 and TRBJ2-3; TRBD2 matches 7 bases. V lost 1 base to trimming and J lost 5 bases; unmatched junction nucleotides: 9. There are 16 residues in the CDR3. The germline CDR1 and CDR2 sequences are LNHDA and SQIVND (reference sequence). The CDR3 nucleotides are TGTGCCAGTAGTATAGGGTTCGCGGGAGCTGGAGATACGCAGTATTTT. Translating gives CASSIGFAGAGDTQYF.

In the case of this clone: An end of the junction does not agree with germline; a read error may underlie this. V usage is TRBV11-3 and J usage is TRBJ2-1; 8 nucleotides match TRBD2. Germline V gene data show CDR1 as SGHNT and CDR2 as YENEEA. The CDR3 is made up of 15 amino acids. Here the CDR3 DNA reads TGTGCCAGCAGTTTAGGGAGCGGGGGCTTTAGCGAGCAGTTCTTC. It is translated as CASSLGSGGFSEQFF.

The gene calls are TRBV6-5 and TRBJ2-7; 8 nucleotides line up with TRBD1. CDR1 and CDR2 (germline): MNHEY, SVGAGI. The CDR3 spans 15 residues. Losses at the gene ends were 2 bases for V and 1 base for J; bases not matched to a gene: 4. The CDR3 DNA is TGTGCCAGCAGTTACGGAGGGACAGGTTCCTACGAGCAGTACTTC. It specifies CASSYGGTGSYEQYF.

There are many counts of this clone. The chain combines TRBV4-2 with TRBJ2-1; 10 nucleotides agree with TRBD2. V dropped 0 bases and J dropped 7; count of bases not matched to a gene: 6. The germline V gene encodes CDR1 LGHNA and CDR2 YNFKEQ. The CDR3 has 16 residues. CDR3 sequence: CASSQEEGLARNEQFF. The CDR3 DNA is TGTGCCAGCAGCCAAGAGGAGGGACTAGCGAGGAATGAGCAGTTCTTC.

The J gene is TRBJ2-5, the V gene TRBV29-1; D may be TRBD2 (6 bases). The germline V gene encodes CDR1 SQVTM and CDR2 ANQGSEA. This CDR3 is 13 amino acids long. V was shortened by 7 bases and J by 0 bases, with 12 bases between the two germline ends. This CDR3 is CSGRRGYQETQYF. The CDR3 nucleotides are TGCAGCGGCCGGCGGGGCTACCAAGAGACCCAGTACTTC.

This clone was found a few times. V and J are TRBV3-1 (or the pseudogene TRBV3-2) and TRBJ1-2; TRBD1 agrees at 7 bases. The V gene end was trimmed by 0 bases and the J gene end by 3 bases; junction bases not matched to a gene: 4. The CDR3 length is 15 residues. The germline gives CDR1 LGHDT, CDR2 YNNKEL (reference sequence). CDR3 protein: CASSQDDRVDYGYTF. CDR3 DNA: TGTGCCAGCAGCCAAGACGACAGGGTGGACTATGGCTACACCTTC.

The chain employs TRBV6-1 and TRBJ2-7, with 9 bases that match TRBD2. The germline V gene has CDR1 MNHNS and CDR2 SASEGT. V lost 0 bases, J lost 7 bases, and 16 bases stayed unmatched. This CDR3 has 18 residues. CDR3 DNA sequence: TGTGCCAGCAGTGAAGCTTTGAGCGCTAGCGGGGCGGCACGGGAGCAGTACTTC. It encodes CASSEALSASGAAREQYF.

This clone came up once. The chain joins TRBV6-5 to TRBJ2-5; 11 nucleotides line up with TRBD2. Germline assignment: CDR1 MNHEY and CDR2 SVGAGI. The length of the CDR3 is 14 residues. Trimming at V came to 7 bases and at J to 5 bases, leaving 6 bases not matched to a gene. The CDR3 is CASNLAGGGETQYF. CDR3 nucleotides: TGTGCCAGCAATCTAGCGGGGGGCGGGGAGACCCAGTACTTC.

This clone has a handful of counts. This chain uses TRBV19 with TRBJ2-2; 7 positions agree with TRBD1. CDR3 length: 16 amino acids. With 2 bases clipped from V and 1 base from J, the junction kept 4 bases outside the gene matches. Germline values: CDR1 LNHDA, CDR2 SQIVND (reference sequence). The CDR3 sequence is CASSILGQLNTGELFF. The DNA of the CDR3 is TGTGCCAGTAGTATATTGGGACAGCTGAACACCGGGGAGCTGTTTTTT.

The CDR3 here is CASSLAGSSYEQYF. The CDR3 DNA sequence: TGTGCCAGCAGCTTGGCTGGTTCCTCCTACGAGCAGTACTTC. The rearrangement links TRBV7-8 to TRBJ2-7; D remains ambiguous. This CDR3 spans 14 amino acids. The germline V gene has CDR1 SGHVS and CDR2 FQNEAQ. Trimming took off 3 bases at V and 0 bases at J, with 9 bases between the two ends.

The gene calls are TRBV12-3 or TRBV12-4 and TRBJ2-7, with 8 bases identical to TRBD2. The V segment lost 3 bases and the J segment 6 bases; nucleotides outside the gene matches: 4. The CDR3 consists of 13 residues. The CDR3 DNA reads TGTGCCAGCAGTTTGTTGGCGGGGGGCGAGCAGTACTTC. It is translated as CASSLLAGGEQYF.

Only one count was recorded for this clone. The chain is built from TRBV29-1 and TRBJ2-7; no reliable D call. The germline gives CDR1 SQVTM, CDR2 ANQGSEA. V was cut by 5 bases and J by 3 bases, with 8 bases left in between. The CDR3 has 11 amino acids. DNA for the CDR3: TGCAGCGTTTACATAAACTACGAGCAGTACTTC. This translates into CSVYINYEQYF.

This clone came up once. The V gene is TRBV7-6, the J gene TRBJ2-5; unclear D gene. This CDR3 spans 15 amino acids. CDR1 and CDR2 from the germline V gene are SGHVS and FNYEAQ. Trimming cost V 1 base and J 1 base, with 10 bases left between them. The CDR3 spells CASSLVMEIQETQYF. The CDR3 nucleotides read TGTGCCAGCAGCTTAGTGATGGAGATCCAAGAGACCCAGTACTTC.